Listed here are 15 T cell receptor beta chains from one sample, sequenced in a study of T cell responses to AZD1222 COVID-19 vaccine. Sequencing was performed with immunoSEQ multiplex PCR; in TCRdb, only in-frame clones are kept and a portion is missing. This sample has some 130,000 clones, with 70% to 90% found just once. The sample was peripheral blood, taken on day 0 of AZD1222 vaccination. The receptors were gathered from an adult in good health.

This chain joins TRBV5-1 and TRBJ1-2; D might be TRBD1 (6 bases). Germline loops: CDR1 SGHRS, CDR2 YFSETQ. V was clipped by 0 bases and J by 8 bases, with 14 bases between them. The CDR3 is 14 amino acids. The CDR3 is CASSLGTDAGGYTF. CDR3 nucleotides: TGCGCCAGCAGCTTGGGGACAGACGCCGGAGGCTACACCTTC.

The chain combines TRBV5-6 with TRBJ1-2; D is perhaps TRBD1 (5 bases). Germline V CDR1 and CDR2: SGHDT, YYEEEE. The V and J ends lost 2 bases and 8 bases respectively, with 13 bases between them. This CDR3 has 13 residues. CDR3 nucleotide sequence: TGTGCCAGCAGCTTAGTAGGGGAGGAAGGCTACACCTTC. This codes for CASSLVGEEGYTF. Together with reference TRBV5-6 and TRBJ1-2, the CDR3 gives the full variable domain: DAGVTQSPTHLIKTRGQQVTLRCSPKSGHDTVSWYQQALGQGPQFIFQYYEEEERQRGNFPDRFSGHQFPNYSSELNVNALLLGDSALYLCASSLVGEEGYTFGSGTRLTVV.

The chain couples TRBV27 to TRBJ1-2; 7 bases align to TRBD1. This CDR3 is 16 amino acids long. Germline loops: CDR1 MNHEY, CDR2 SMNVEV (reference sequence). Losses at the gene ends were 4 bases for V and 4 bases for J; bases not matched to a gene: 12. The CDR3 nucleotides read TGTGCCAGCAGTTCATACGGGACAGCAACTTTCTATGGCTACACCTTC. Protein sequence: CASSSYGTATFYGYTF.

This chain connects TRBV12-5 to TRBJ1-1; no reliable D call. CDR1 is LGHNT and CDR2 is FRNRAP in the germline V gene. V lost 6 bases, J lost 5 bases, and 13 bases lay in between. The CDR3 length is 13 residues. The CDR3 spells CASGLETGTEAFF. The CDR3 nucleotides are TGTGCTAGTGGGCTGGAAACGGGAACTGAAGCTTTCTTT.

This chain links TRBV11-2 with TRBJ1-2; a possible D gene is TRBD1 (5 bases). Germline CDR1 reads SGHAT; CDR2 reads FQNNGV. The CDR3 contains 14 residues. Trimming took 4 bases from V and 1 from J, leaving 10 bases between them. CDR3 bases: TGTGCCAGCAGCTCCCTCAGGGTTAACTATGGCTACACCTTC. The encoded protein is CASSSLRVNYGYTF.

V is TRBV28 and J is TRBJ2-2; unclear D gene. Germline V gene data show CDR1 as MDHEN and CDR2 as SYDVKM. With 11 bases removed from V and 4 bases from J, the gap between germline ends came to 11 bases. This CDR3 region has 12 residues. CDR3 residues: CALASSTGELFF. DNA of the CDR3: TGTGCCTTGGCCTCGAGCACCGGGGAGCTGTTTTTT.

The chain joins TRBV7-9 to TRBJ1-1, with 8 nucleotides matching TRBD1. The CDR3 covers 17 residues. V was clipped by 5 bases and J by 0 bases; unmatched bases: 11. Germline CDR1 and CDR2: SEHNR and FQNEAQ (reference sequence). Here the CDR3 reads CASSALGGTGVNTEAFF. Written as DNA, the CDR3 is TGTGCCAGCAGCGCACTCGGGGGGACAGGTGTGAACACTGAAGCTTTCTTT.

The chain joins TRBV3-1 (or the pseudogene TRBV3-2) to TRBJ2-2; D might be TRBD1 (6 bases). Germline CDR1 is LGHDT and CDR2 is YNNKEL (reference sequence). V was cut by 6 bases and J by 2 bases, with 16 bases left in between. The CDR3 has 16 residues. The CDR3 loop is CASRLTGNINTGELFF. In DNA, the CDR3 is TGTGCCAGCAGGTTAACAGGGAATATTAACACCGGGGAGCTGTTTTTT.

This clone has just one count. This rearrangement joins TRBV5-4 to TRBJ2-7; D remains ambiguous. This CDR3 contains 12 residues. CDR1 is SGHNT and CDR2 is YYREEE in the germline V gene (reference sequence). V lost 2 bases to trimming and J lost 3 bases, with 6 bases between them. The CDR3, as DNA: TGTGCCAGCAGCTTTGGGCACTACGAGCAGTACTTC. The encoded protein is CASSFGHYEQYF.

The chain couples TRBV28 to TRBJ1-2, with D perhaps matching TRBD1 (6 bases). The V and J ends lost 6 bases and 5 bases respectively, with 22 bases between them. This CDR3 is 16 amino acids long. Per the germline V gene, CDR1 is MDHEN and CDR2 is SYDVKM. Here the CDR3 reads CASSPLEPTGLYGYTF. DNA of the CDR3: TGTGCCAGCAGCCCCCTAGAGCCGACAGGCTTGTATGGCTACACCTTC.

CDR3 DNA: TGTGCCAGCAGCCCCTCTGTCGAGTGTTTCTACGAGCAGTACTTC. Translation: CASSPSVECFYEQYF. The chain has TRBV11-3 and TRBJ2-7, with D hard to call. V was shortened by 5 bases and J by 3 bases, with 17 bases between the two germline ends. The CDR3 extends over 15 amino acids. The germline gives CDR1 SGHNT, CDR2 YENEEA.

V usage is TRBV5-1 and J usage is TRBJ1-2; 7 bases agree with TRBD1. The CDR3 length is 14 residues. V shed 1 base, J shed 5 bases, and the junction held 5 bases outside the gene matches. Germline CDR1 SGHRS, CDR2 YFSETQ. CDR3 residues: CASSLSSGGYGYTF. The DNA of the CDR3 is TGCGCCAGCAGCTTGAGTTCAGGGGGGTATGGCTACACCTTC.

The rearrangement links TRBV27 to TRBJ1-2; no firm D call. The CDR3 contains 15 residues. V gave up 5 bases and J gave up 2 bases, with 15 bases separating them. CDR1 and CDR2 (germline): MNHEY, SMNVEV (reference sequence). DNA for the CDR3: TGTGCCAGCAGTACGGACGCGGGCAGGAACTATGGCTACACCTTC. Residues: CASSTDAGRNYGYTF.

On this clone itself: The junction differs from germline at one of its ends, possibly a read error. The rearrangement joins TRBV2 to TRBJ1-1, with 7 bases aligning to TRBD1. The CDR3 spans 15 residues. Germline-derived CDR1 and CDR2 are SNHLY and FYNNEI. The CDR3 region is CASSEGGTARLEAFF. The DNA of the CDR3 is TGTGCCAGCAGCGAAGGGGGGACAGCCCGACTTGAAGCTTTCTTT.

This chain joins TRBV7-9 and TRBJ2-1; tentative D call: TRBD2 (5 bases). This CDR3 is 16 amino acids long. CDR1 and CDR2 (germline): SEHNR, FQNEAQ (reference sequence). Trimming removed 4 bases from V and 7 bases from J, with 20 bases in between. The CDR3 coding sequence is TGTGCCAGCAGCTCCAACCGACACGGGGTAGGGAATGAGCAGTTCTTC. Its protein product is CASSSNRHGVGNEQFF.